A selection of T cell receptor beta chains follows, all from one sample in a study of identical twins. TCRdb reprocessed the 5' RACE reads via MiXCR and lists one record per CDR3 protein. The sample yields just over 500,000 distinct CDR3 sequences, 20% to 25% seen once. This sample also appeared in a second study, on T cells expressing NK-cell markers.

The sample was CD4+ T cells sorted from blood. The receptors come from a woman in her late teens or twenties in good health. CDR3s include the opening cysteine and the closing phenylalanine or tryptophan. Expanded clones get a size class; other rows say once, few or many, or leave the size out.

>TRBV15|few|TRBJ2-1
CATSSGDRSNEQFF
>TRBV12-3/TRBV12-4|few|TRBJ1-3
CASSYGPGSGNTIYF
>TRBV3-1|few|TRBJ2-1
CASSQGVDNEQFF
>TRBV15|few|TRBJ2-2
CATSLRGGPGELFF
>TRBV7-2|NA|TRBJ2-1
CASSLDVSYNEQFF
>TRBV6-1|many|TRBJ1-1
CASSPPTTGGLAFF
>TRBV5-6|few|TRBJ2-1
CASSYTSGGPRNEQFF
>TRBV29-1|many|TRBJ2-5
CSGSRSGETQYF
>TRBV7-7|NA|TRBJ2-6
CASSPLQGATGANVLTF
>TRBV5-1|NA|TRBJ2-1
CATSVNFDEQFF
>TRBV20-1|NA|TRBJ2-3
CSARDSRVTDTQYF
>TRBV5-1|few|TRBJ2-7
CASTPTGELYEQYF
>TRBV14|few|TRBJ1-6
CASSPRQTQRALHF
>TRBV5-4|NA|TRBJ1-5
CASSAGQGRNQPQHF
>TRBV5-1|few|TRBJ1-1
CASSVTGRNTEAFF
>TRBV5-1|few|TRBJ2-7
CASSPGTGISYEQYF
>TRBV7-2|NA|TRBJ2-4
CASSYGTRVNIQYF
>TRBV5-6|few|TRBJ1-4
CASSLRVTTNEKLFF
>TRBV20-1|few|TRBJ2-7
CSARIGVFPYEQYF
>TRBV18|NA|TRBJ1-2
CASSPMTGDGYTF